These T cell receptor beta chains were read from a single sample in a study of shared clonotypes between healthy human individuals. Clones were read by immunoSEQ multiplex PCR, and TCRdb kept only the in-frame ones, dropping some. In the table there are about 2.1 million clones, about 94% of which are singletons. The source material was naive CD8+ T cells from PBMCs. Every receptor here comes from a man aged 18-30 years in good health. Some clones in this sample may be carry-over from other donors' samples. The CDR3 runs from the conserved cysteine through the conserved F or W. A D gene is named only where the DNA matches it firmly. A clone size is listed for some rows: how often the clone was seen (once, few, many), or a class if it is expanded.

d_call: NA
v_call: TRBV7-2
j_call: TRBJ1-5
clone_size: NA
cdr3_nt: TGTGCCAGCAGCATCCCGGGGGCGATGAGCAATCAGCCCCAGCATTTT
cdr3_aa: CASSIPGAMSNQPQHF

d_call: TRBD1
v_call: TRBV18
j_call: TRBJ1-1
clone_size: once
cdr3_nt: TGTGCCAGCTCACGAGGGACAGGACTGAACACTGAAGCTTTCTTT
cdr3_aa: CASSRGTGLNTEAFF

d_call: TRBD2
v_call: TRBV11-2
j_call: TRBJ2-7
clone_size: once
cdr3_nt: TGTGCCAGCAGCCCCCGTGCTAGCGGGTTCTACGAGCAGTACTTC
cdr3_aa: CASSPRASGFYEQYF

d_call: NA
v_call: TRBV25-1
j_call: TRBJ2-7
clone_size: NA
cdr3_nt: TGTGCCAGCGCAATGGACACCCTAGAGAACGAGCAGTACTTC
cdr3_aa: CASAMDTLENEQYF

d_call: TRBD1
v_call: TRBV28
j_call: TRBJ2-7
clone_size: NA
cdr3_nt: TGTGCCAGCAGTTTCGGGACAGGGGGTTTTTACGAGCAGTACTTC
cdr3_aa: CASSFGTGGFYEQYF

d_call: NA
v_call: TRBV27
j_call: TRBJ2-3
clone_size: NA
cdr3_nt: TGTGCCAGCAGTCTCCTACAGGGCACGGGACCCTCAGATACGCAGTATTTT
cdr3_aa: CASSLLQGTGPSDTQYF

d_call: NA
v_call: TRBV28
j_call: TRBJ2-1
clone_size: NA
cdr3_nt: TGTGCCAGCCGGGACACAAGCCTAGCTAGCTCCTACAATGAGCAGTTCTTC
cdr3_aa: CASRDTSLASSYNEQFF

d_call: NA
v_call: TRBV5-4
j_call: TRBJ2-7
clone_size: NA
cdr3_nt: TGTGCCAGCAGCTTGAGTACAGGGTGGATTTTC
cdr3_aa: CASSLSTGWIF

d_call: NA
v_call: TRBV28
j_call: TRBJ2-4
clone_size: once
cdr3_nt: TGTGCCAGCAGAACTCGGCGGGGACAGAACATTCAGTACTTC
cdr3_aa: CASRTRRGQNIQYF

d_call: NA
v_call: TRBV7-8
j_call: TRBJ2-3
clone_size: once
cdr3_nt: TGTGCCAGCAGTCAGGGCGGGGCAAGCTTCACAGATACGCAGTATTTT
cdr3_aa: CASSQGGASFTDTQYF

d_call: NA
v_call: TRBV7-9
j_call: TRBJ2-7
clone_size: NA
cdr3_nt: TGTGCCAGCAGCCCGGGCCCGAGCTCCTACGAGCAGTACTTC
cdr3_aa: CASSPGPSSYEQYF

d_call: NA
v_call: TRBV7-9
j_call: TRBJ1-4
clone_size: NA
cdr3_nt: TGTGCCAGCAGCTCTTGGAATGATGAAAAACTGTTTTTT
cdr3_aa: CASSSWNDEKLFF

d_call: TRBD2
v_call: TRBV27
j_call: TRBJ2-3
clone_size: NA
cdr3_nt: TGTGCCAGCAGTCCCCGACTAGCAGTGATTGGCACAGATACGCAGTATTTT
cdr3_aa: CASSPRLAVIGTDTQYF

d_call: NA
v_call: TRBV4-3
j_call: TRBJ2-5
clone_size: NA
cdr3_nt: TGCGCCAGCAGCCAAGAATCTTGGGAGACCCAGTACTTC
cdr3_aa: CASSQESWETQYF

d_call: TRBD2
v_call: TRBV9
j_call: TRBJ2-7
clone_size: NA
cdr3_nt: TGTGCCAGCAGCGTAGGTGCGGGAGCCCTACACGAGCAGTACTTC
cdr3_aa: CASSVGAGALHEQYF

d_call: NA
v_call: TRBV7-3
j_call: TRBJ2-3
clone_size: NA
cdr3_nt: TGTGCCAGCAGCTTAAACGCGGGGACACGCACCACAGATACGCAGTATTTT
cdr3_aa: CASSLNAGTRTTDTQYF

d_call: NA
v_call: TRBV15
j_call: TRBJ1-4
clone_size: NA
cdr3_nt: TGTGCCACCAGTGGGGGGGCGGGGATCAATGAAAAACTGTTTTTT
cdr3_aa: CATSGGAGINEKLFF

d_call: TRBD2
v_call: TRBV5-6
j_call: TRBJ2-1
clone_size: NA
cdr3_nt: TGTGCCAGCAGCTTGGGTTCTAGCGGGAGAAATGAGCAGTTCTTC
cdr3_aa: CASSLGSSGRNEQFF

d_call: NA
v_call: TRBV11-2
j_call: TRBJ1-4
clone_size: NA
cdr3_nt: TGTGCCAGCAGCTTACAGGGGAGGGGTGAAGAAAAACTGTTTTTT
cdr3_aa: CASSLQGRGEEKLFF

d_call: NA
v_call: TRBV6-6
j_call: TRBJ2-5
clone_size: NA
cdr3_nt: TGTGCCAGCAGTTACTCTATCACAGGTGAAGAGACCCAGTACTTC
cdr3_aa: CASSYSITGEETQYF

d_call: TRBD1
v_call: TRBV4-3
j_call: TRBJ2-3
clone_size: NA
cdr3_nt: TGCGCCAGCAGCGTACGAGACAGGGCAGGGGCCACAGATACGCAGTATTTT
cdr3_aa: CASSVRDRAGATDTQYF

d_call: TRBD1
v_call: TRBV7-9
j_call: TRBJ1-2
clone_size: NA
cdr3_nt: TGTGCCAGCAGCTCCGCCGGGACAGACTTTAACTATGGCTACACCTTC
cdr3_aa: CASSSAGTDFNYGYTF

d_call: NA
v_call: TRBV15
j_call: TRBJ2-2
clone_size: NA
cdr3_nt: TGTGCCACCAGCAGGGATTGGAACACCGGGGAGCTGTTTTTT
cdr3_aa: CATSRDWNTGELFF

d_call: NA
v_call: TRBV9
j_call: TRBJ2-2
clone_size: NA
cdr3_nt: TGTGCCAGCAGCGTAGGGAAGGGCGGGGAGCTGTTTTTT
cdr3_aa: CASSVGKGGELFF

d_call: TRBD1
v_call: TRBV2
j_call: TRBJ1-5
clone_size: NA
cdr3_nt: TGTGCCAGCAGTGACGGACAGGGGGGGAATCAGCCCCAGCATTTT
cdr3_aa: CASSDGQGGNQPQHF

d_call: NA
v_call: TRBV27
j_call: TRBJ1-3
clone_size: once
cdr3_nt: TGTGCCAGCAGCCCCCGGGTGGGTGGAAACACCATATATTTT
cdr3_aa: CASSPRVGGNTIYF

d_call: TRBD1
v_call: TRBV28
j_call: TRBJ2-7
clone_size: NA
cdr3_nt: TGTGCCAGCAGTTTAGAGGGACAGACCTACGAGCAGTACTTC
cdr3_aa: CASSLEGQTYEQYF

d_call: NA
v_call: TRBV4-1
j_call: TRBJ1-1
clone_size: NA
cdr3_nt: TGCGCCAGCAGCCAAGAGGTTTACCCCGAAGCTTTCTTT
cdr3_aa: CASSQEVYPEAFF